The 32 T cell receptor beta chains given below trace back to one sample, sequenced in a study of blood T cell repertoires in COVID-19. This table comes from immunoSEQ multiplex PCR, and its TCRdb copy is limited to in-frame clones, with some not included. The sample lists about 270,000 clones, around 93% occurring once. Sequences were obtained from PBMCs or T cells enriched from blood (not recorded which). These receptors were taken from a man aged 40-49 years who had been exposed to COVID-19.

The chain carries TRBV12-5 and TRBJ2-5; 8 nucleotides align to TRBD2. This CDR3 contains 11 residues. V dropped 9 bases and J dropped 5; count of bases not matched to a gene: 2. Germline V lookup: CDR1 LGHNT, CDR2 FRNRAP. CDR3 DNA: TGTGCTAGCCGGGAGGGGGAGACCCAGTACTTC. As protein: CASREGETQYF.

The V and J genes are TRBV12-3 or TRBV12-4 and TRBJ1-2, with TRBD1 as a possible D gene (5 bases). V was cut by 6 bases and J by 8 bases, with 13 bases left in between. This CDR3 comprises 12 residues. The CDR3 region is CASSYMQGGYTF. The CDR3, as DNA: TGTGCCAGCAGCTACATGCAGGGAGGCTACACCTTC.

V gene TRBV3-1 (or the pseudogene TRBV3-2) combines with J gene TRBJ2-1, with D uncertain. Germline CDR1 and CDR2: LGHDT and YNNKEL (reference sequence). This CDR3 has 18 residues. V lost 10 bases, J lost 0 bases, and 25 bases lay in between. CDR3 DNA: TGTGCCACCAACCCACCCACCCTCGAACCCAGCTCCTACAATGAGCAGTTCTTC. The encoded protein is CATNPPTLEPSSYNEQFF.

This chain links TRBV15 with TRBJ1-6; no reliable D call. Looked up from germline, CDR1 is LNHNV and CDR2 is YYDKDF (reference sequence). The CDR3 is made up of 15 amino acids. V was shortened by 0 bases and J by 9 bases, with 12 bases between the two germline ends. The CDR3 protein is CATSRDWPFSSPLHF. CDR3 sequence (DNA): TGTGCCACCAGCAGAGATTGGCCCTTTTCTTCACCCCTCCACTTT.

The CDR3: CAWSTGDNSPLHF. The DNA for the CDR3 is TGTGCCTGGAGCACAGGGGATAATTCACCCCTCCACTTT. The V call is TRBV30, the J call TRBJ1-6, with 7 bases that match TRBD1. The CDR3 runs 13 residues. The V and J ends lost 3 bases and 5 bases, in that order; junction bases with no gene match: 1. Germline-derived CDR1 and CDR2 are GTSNPN and SVGIG (reference sequence).

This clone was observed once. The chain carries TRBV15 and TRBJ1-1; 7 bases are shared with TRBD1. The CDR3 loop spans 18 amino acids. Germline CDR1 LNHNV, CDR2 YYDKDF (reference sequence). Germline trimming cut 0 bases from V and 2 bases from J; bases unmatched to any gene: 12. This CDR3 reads CATSRDPTSGQFNTEAFF. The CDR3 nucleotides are TGTGCCACCAGCAGAGACCCAACGTCGGGACAGTTCAACACTGAAGCTTTCTTT. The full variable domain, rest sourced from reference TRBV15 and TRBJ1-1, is DAMVIQNPRYQVTQFGKPVTLSCSQTLNHNVMYWYQQKSSQAPKLLFHYYDKDFNNEADTPDNFQSRRPNTSFCFLDIRSPGLGDTAMYLCATSRDPTSGQFNTEAFFGQGTRLTVV.

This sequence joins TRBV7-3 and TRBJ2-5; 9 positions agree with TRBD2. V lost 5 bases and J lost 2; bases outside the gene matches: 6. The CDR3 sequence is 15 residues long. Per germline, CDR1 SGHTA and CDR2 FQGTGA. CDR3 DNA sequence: TGTGCCAGCAGCCCTACTAGCGGGTGGCAAGAGACCCAGTACTTC. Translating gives CASSPTSGWQETQYF.

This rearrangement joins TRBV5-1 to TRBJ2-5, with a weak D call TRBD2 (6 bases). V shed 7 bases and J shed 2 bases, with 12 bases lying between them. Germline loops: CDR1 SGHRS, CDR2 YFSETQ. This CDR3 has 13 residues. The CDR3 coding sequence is TGCGCCAGCCGGAGGGCCGGACAAGAGACCCAGTACTTC. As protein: CASRRAGQETQYF.

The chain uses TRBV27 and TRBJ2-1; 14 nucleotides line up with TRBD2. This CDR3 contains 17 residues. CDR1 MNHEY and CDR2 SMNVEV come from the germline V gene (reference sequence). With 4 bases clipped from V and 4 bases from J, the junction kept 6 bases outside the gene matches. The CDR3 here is CASSSARLAGGYNEQFF. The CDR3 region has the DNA TGTGCCAGCAGTTCCGCGCGACTAGCGGGAGGGTACAATGAGCAGTTCTTC.

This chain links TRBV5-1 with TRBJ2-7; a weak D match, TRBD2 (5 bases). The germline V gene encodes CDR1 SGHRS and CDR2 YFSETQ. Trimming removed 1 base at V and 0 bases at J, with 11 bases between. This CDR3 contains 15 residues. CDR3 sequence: CASSLLNRDSYEQYF. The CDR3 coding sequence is TGCGCCAGCAGCTTGTTAAACCGGGACTCCTACGAGCAGTACTTC.

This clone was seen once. Here the CDR3 reads CASRGDRGRNEKLFF. The CDR3 nucleotides are TGTGCCAGCAGGGGGGACAGAGGCCGTAATGAAAAACTGTTTTTT. This rearrangement joins TRBV6-5 to TRBJ1-4; TRBD1 agrees at 7 bases. Germline trimming cut 6 bases from V and 4 bases from J; bases unmatched to any gene: 8. This CDR3 contains 15 residues. CDR1 and CDR2 (germline): MNHEY, SVGAGI.

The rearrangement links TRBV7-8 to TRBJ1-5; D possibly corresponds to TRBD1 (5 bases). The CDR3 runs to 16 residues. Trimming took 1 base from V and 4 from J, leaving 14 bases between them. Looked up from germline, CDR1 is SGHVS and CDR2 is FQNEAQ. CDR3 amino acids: CASSLDLGGFNQPQHF. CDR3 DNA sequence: TGTGCCAGCAGCTTAGATCTGGGGGGGTTTAATCAGCCCCAGCATTTT. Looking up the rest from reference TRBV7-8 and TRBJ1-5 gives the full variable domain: GAGVSQSPRYKVAKRGQDVALRCDPISGHVSLFWYQQALGQGPEFLTYFQNEAQLDKSGLPSDRFFAERPEGSVSTLKIQRTQQEDSAVYLCASSLDLGGFNQPQHFGDGTRLSIL.

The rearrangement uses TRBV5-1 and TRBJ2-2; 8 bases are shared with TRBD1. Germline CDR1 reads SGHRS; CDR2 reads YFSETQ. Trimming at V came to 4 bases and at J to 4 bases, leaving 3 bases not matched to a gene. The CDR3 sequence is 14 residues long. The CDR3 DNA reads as TGCGCCAGCAGCCGCGACAGGGGCACCGGGGAGCTGTTTTTT. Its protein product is CASSRDRGTGELFF.

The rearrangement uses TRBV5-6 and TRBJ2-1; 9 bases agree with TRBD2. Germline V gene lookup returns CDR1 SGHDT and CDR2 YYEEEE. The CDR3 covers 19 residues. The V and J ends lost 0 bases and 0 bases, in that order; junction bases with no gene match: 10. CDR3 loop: CASSLDPIGLASSYNEQFF. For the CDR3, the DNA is TGTGCCAGCAGCTTGGATCCGATTGGACTAGCGAGCTCCTACAATGAGCAGTTCTTC.

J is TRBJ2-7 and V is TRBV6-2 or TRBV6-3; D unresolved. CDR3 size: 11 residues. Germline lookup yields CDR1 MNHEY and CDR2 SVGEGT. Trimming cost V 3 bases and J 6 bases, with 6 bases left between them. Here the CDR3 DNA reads TGTGCCAGCAGTTATGGCCGCGAGCAGTACTTC. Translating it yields CASSYGREQYF.

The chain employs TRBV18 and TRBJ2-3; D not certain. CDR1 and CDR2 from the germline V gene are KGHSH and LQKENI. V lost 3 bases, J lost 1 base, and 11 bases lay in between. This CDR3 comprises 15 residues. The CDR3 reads CASSPWSTGTDTQYF. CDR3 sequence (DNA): TGTGCCAGCTCACCTTGGTCAACGGGCACAGATACGCAGTATTTT.

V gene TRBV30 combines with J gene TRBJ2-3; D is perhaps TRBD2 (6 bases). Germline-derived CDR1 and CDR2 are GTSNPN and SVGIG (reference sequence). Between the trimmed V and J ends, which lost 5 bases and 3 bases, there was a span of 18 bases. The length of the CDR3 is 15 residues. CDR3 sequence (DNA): TGTGCCTGGGGACTGGGGGGAGGACTTACAGATACGCAGTATTTT. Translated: CAWGLGGGLTDTQYF.

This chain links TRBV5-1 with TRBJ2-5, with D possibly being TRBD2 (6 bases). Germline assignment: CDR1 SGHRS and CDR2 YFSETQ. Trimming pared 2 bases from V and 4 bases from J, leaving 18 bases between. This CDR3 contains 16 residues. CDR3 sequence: CASSFVEGGVGETQYF. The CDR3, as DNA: TGCGCCAGCAGCTTTGTAGAGGGAGGCGTGGGAGAGACCCAGTACTTC.

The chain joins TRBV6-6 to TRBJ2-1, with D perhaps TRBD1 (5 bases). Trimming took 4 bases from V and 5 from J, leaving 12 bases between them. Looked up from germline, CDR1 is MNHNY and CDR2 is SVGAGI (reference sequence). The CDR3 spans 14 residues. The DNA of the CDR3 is TGTGCCAGCAGTTCGCAGGGCAGGGACAATGAGCAGTTCTTC. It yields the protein CASSSQGRDNEQFF.

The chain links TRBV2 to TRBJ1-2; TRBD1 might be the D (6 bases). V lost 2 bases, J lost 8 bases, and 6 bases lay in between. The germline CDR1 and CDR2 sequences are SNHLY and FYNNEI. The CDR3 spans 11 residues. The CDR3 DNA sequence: TGTGCCAGCAGTGAAACAGGGGGCTACACCTTC. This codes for CASSETGGYTF.

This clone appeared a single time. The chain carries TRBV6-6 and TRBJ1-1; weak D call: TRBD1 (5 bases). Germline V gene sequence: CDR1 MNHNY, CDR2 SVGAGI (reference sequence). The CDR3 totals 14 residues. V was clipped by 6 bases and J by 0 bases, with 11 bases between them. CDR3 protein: CASSPGGVNTEAFF. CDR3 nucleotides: TGTGCCAGCAGCCCGGGGGGGGTGAACACTGAAGCTTTCTTT.

CDR3 amino acids: CASRVGAGSYNEQFF. Written as DNA, the CDR3 is TGTGCCAGTAGAGTTGGGGCGGGATCCTACAATGAGCAGTTCTTC. The chain joins TRBV19 to TRBJ2-1; TRBD2 might be the D (6 bases). V dropped 6 bases and J dropped 1 base, with 13 bases sitting between them. Looked up from germline, CDR1 is LNHDA and CDR2 is SQIVND (reference sequence). The CDR3 is made up of 15 amino acids. Using reference TRBV19 and TRBJ2-1 for the parts outside the CDR3, the full variable domain is DGGITQSPKYLFRKEGQNVTLSCEQNLNHDAMYWYRQDPGQGLRLIYYSQIVNDFQKGDIAEGYSVSREKKESFPLTVTSAQKNPTAFYLCASRVGAGSYNEQFFGPGTRLTVL.

The CDR3 is CASRGDRVSGANVLTF. Written as DNA, the CDR3 is TGTGCCAGCAGGGGCGACAGGGTGTCTGGGGCCAACGTCCTGACTTTC. This chain joins TRBV7-3 and TRBJ2-6, with TRBD1 matching 7 bases. The CDR3 length is 16 residues. The trim removed 6 bases at V and 1 base at J, leaving 6 bases unmatched. Per the germline V gene, CDR1 is SGHTA and CDR2 is FQGTGA.

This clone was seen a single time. CDR3 nucleotides: TGTGCCAGCAGCCCCGCCGGGGGAGGTGTGTACGAGCAGTACTTC. Translated, it gives CASSPAGGGVYEQYF. This rearrangement joins TRBV7-2 to TRBJ2-7; D is perhaps TRBD2 (6 bases). V lost 5 bases and J lost 4, with 18 bases in between. Germline lookup yields CDR1 SGHTA and CDR2 FQGNSA. This CDR3 spans 15 amino acids.

The CDR3 DNA sequence: TGTGCCAGCAGCTTGGTCGGGTCGAGGACCGGGGAGCTGTTTTTT. Translation: CASSLVGSRTGELFF. The chain has TRBV5-4 and TRBJ2-2; D is undetermined. CDR3 length: 15 amino acids. CDR1 SGHNT and CDR2 YYREEE come from the germline V gene (reference sequence). Trimming pared 0 bases from V and 5 bases from J, leaving 11 bases between.

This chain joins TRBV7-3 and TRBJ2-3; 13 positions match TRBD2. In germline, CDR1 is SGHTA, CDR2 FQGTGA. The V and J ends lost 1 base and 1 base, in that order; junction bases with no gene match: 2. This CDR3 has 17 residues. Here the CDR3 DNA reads TGTGCCAGCAGCTTAAGGGGACTAGCGGGGCGCACAGATACGCAGTATTTT. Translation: CASSLRGLAGRTDTQYF.

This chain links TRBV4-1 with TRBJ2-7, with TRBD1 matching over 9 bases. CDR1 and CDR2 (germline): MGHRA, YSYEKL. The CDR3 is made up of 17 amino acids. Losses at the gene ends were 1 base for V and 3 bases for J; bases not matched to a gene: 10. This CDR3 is CASSQGDRDRVLYEQYF. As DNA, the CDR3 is TGCGCCAGCAGCCAAGGTGACCGGGACAGGGTTCTCTACGAGCAGTACTTC.

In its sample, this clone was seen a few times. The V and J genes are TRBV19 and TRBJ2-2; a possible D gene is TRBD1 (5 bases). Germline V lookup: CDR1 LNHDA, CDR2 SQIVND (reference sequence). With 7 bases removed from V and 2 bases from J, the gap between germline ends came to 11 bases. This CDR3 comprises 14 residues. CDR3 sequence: CASKGPVNTGELFF. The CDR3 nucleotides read TGTGCCAGTAAGGGGCCGGTTAACACCGGGGAGCTGTTTTTT.

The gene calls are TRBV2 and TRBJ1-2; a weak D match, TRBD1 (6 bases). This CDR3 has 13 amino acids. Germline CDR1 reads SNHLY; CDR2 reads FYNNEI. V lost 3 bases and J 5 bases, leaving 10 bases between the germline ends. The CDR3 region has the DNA TGTGCCAGCAGTGACAGGGGAGATTATGGCTACACCTTC. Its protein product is CASSDRGDYGYTF.

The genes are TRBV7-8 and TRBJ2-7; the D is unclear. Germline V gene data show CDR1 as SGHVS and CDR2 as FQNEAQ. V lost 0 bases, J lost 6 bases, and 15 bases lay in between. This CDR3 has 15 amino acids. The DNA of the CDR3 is TGTGCCAGCAGCTTAGCTCTCTTCTCTCCAGGCGAGCAGTACTTC. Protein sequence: CASSLALFSPGEQYF.

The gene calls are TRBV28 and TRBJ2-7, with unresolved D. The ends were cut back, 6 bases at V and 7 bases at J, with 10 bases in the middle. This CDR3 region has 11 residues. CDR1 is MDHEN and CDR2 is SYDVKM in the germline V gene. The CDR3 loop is CASSDRLEQYF. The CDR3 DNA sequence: TGTGCCAGCAGCGATAGATTGGAGCAGTACTTC.

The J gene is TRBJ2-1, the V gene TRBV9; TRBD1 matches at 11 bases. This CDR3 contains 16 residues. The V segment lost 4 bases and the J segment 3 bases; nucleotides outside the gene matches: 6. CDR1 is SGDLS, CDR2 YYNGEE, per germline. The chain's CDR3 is CASSPYGTGGYNEQFF. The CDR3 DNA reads TGTGCCAGCAGCCCTTACGGGACAGGGGGCTACAATGAGCAGTTCTTC.